This T cell receptor (beta chain) is from a study of blood T cell repertoires in COVID-19 (dated by TCRdb to the early 2020s). With regard to the full study: Samples from collaborators originated in the United States, Italy and Spain and spanned both the acute and convalescent phases of COVID-19. Where available, HLA class I and class II types were taken from metadata supplied by the sample provider and were not determined by assay-based typing. The repertoires were released in a freely available public database intended as a resource for research on the immune response to SARS-CoV-2. Nearly every sample came with metadata listing a de-identified subject ID, COVID-19 status, age in years and sex. Subjects who had been exposed to COVID-19, were actively infected with it, or had recovered from it provided the deeply sampled blood TCRbeta repertoires that made up the dataset. Samples came from the ongoing ImmuneRACE study (first 160 participants) plus 1,254 subjects from 6 global collaborators. The material from the prospective study consisted of cDNA or gDNA derived from T cells, B-cell-depleted T cells, or PBMCs. Overall study results and their limits: The amount of clinical and demographic metadata varied by source and participant and was provided uncurated.

Enrolling through a virtual design, the prospective study's participants ranged in age from roughly 18 to 89 years and lived across 20 to 25 United States geographic areas. To assign participants to cohorts, the prospective study relied on clinical history that participants themselves reported in a screening survey and a study questionnaire. Each participant in the prospective study had whole blood, serum and a nasopharyngeal or oropharyngeal swab collected by mobile phlebotomists. Participants in the prospective study had the option to provide additional blood draws and questionnaires over an approximately 2-month period. Blood samples from the prospective study were shipped frozen or at room temperature prior to DNA extraction. TCRbeta CDR3 regions were amplified from genomic DNA by means of the immunoSEQ Assay, a bias-controlled multiplex PCR. As for the authors' bioinformatics: Within the assay, amplification of reference gene primers was used to estimate how many nucleated cells each sample contained. To quantify the absolute abundance of each unique TCRbeta CDR3 rearrangement, sequence reads were collapsed and filtered. For each sample, productive Simpson clonality was calculated as the square root of Simpson's diversity index over productive rearrangements. What TCRdb holds here is the immuneACCESS table cut down to in-frame rearrangements. Part of the clones is not present; checked against another copy, under half of the missing clones reflect an unresolved V gene, and the others are unexplained. The V and J calls and the clone size are those of that table, but D and trimming were determined from the DNA. The sample table lists around 220,000 clones, around nine tenths of them with a count of one. The top ten clones comprise roughly 14% of the sample.

On this clone itself: Its antigen is not yet known. No much larger clonotype is one base removed from it; base qualities were not supplied.

The sequence derives from a woman between 50 and 59 years old with acute COVID-19. The sequenced material came from PBMCs or T cells enriched from blood (not recorded which).

In nucleotide form, the sequence is TGTGCCAGCAGCGTAGGCTTCGGGGGCTACACCTTC. Protein translation: CASSVGFGGYTF. The chain joins TRBV9 to TRBJ1-2, with no D gene named confidently. Between the V and J ends, shortened by 0 bases and 8 bases respectively, the junction contains 8 bases. The CDR3, cysteine through phenylalanine, is 12 amino acids long. CDR3 DNA only is kept here, 36 bases in frame from base 1. From a lookup of the germline V gene, CDR1 and CDR2 are SGDLS and YYNGEE.